This T cell receptor beta chain was sequenced during a study of blood T cell repertoires in COVID-19. The overall study: Donors in the United States, Italy and Spain gave samples during acute or convalescent COVID-19. T cells, B-cell-depleted T cells, or PBMCs supplied cDNA or gDNA.

With 0 bases removed from V and 4 bases from J, the gap between germline ends came to 9 bases. The CDR3 covers 14 residues. CDR1 is SGHTA, CDR2 FQGTGA, per germline. As originally analysed: Nucleated cell number was recorded as an estimate derived from reference gene primer amplification. Using immunoSEQ multiplex PCR, the repertoire was profiled, and TCRdb retains in-frame clones only, with some absent. The DNA gave D and trimming, while V, J and clone size come from that table. The table shows around 65,000 clones, with about 81% occurring only once. The V and J genes are TRBV7-3 and TRBJ1-1; D is unresolved. This receptor was obtained from a man aged 80 or over with acute or convalescent COVID-19. The sequenced sample consisted of peripheral blood. The CDR3 protein is CASSLTIRGTEAFF. DNA of the CDR3: TGTGCCAGCAGCTTAACTATCCGGGGCACTGAAGCTTTCTTT.